A single sample is the source of the 30 T cell receptor beta chains below, sequenced in a study of T cell changes during pregnancy in multiple sclerosis. The data were produced by immunoSEQ multiplex PCR, yet TCRdb's version contains in-frame clones alone and is incomplete. The table includes fewer than 90,000 clones, approximately 95% detected once. Sequencing was performed on peripheral blood, taken after pregnancy. Receptor source: a female donor in good health, enrolled as a control in a pregnancy study.

The chain combines TRBV2 with TRBJ2-1, with D maybe TRBD1 (5 bases). From germline, CDR1 is SNHLY and CDR2 FYNNEI. V was pared by 6 bases and J by 7 bases, with 10 bases between. The CDR3 is 12 residues long. CDR3 nucleotide sequence: TGTGCCAGCAGCTTCAGGGAAAATGAGCAGTTCTTC. Its protein is CASSFRENEQFF.

The chain joins TRBV12-5 to TRBJ2-3, with 9 bases matching TRBD2. CDR1 and CDR2 (germline): LGHNT, FRNRAP. The CDR3 has 18 amino acids. The junction had 12 bases not matched to a gene; V was cut back by 1 base and J by 4 bases. The CDR3 region is CASGLAVGVAGGPDTQYF. CDR3 sequence (DNA): TGTGCTAGTGGTTTGGCGGTCGGGGTGGCGGGAGGGCCAGATACGCAGTATTTT.

The chain is built from TRBV7-8 and TRBJ2-7, with 9 bases identical to TRBD2. Germline trimming cut 1 base from V and 2 bases from J; bases unmatched to any gene: 6. In germline, CDR1 is SGHVS, CDR2 FQNEAQ. This CDR3 is built from 16 residues. CDR3 sequence: CASSLEGGGRAYEQYF. The CDR3 DNA reads as TGTGCCAGCAGCTTAGAAGGGGGCGGGAGGGCCTACGAGCAGTACTTC.

The chain joins TRBV5-1 to TRBJ1-2; tentative D call: TRBD1 (6 bases). Germline V gene sequence: CDR1 SGHRS, CDR2 YFSETQ. With 0 bases removed from V and 6 bases from J, the gap between germline ends came to 12 bases. The CDR3 is 14 amino acids. DNA for the CDR3: TGCGCCAGCAGCTTGGGAACAGGGAGGGATGGCTACACCTTC. Protein: CASSLGTGRDGYTF.

The CDR3 nucleotides are TGTGCCAGCAATAGGCGGGAGGGCGATACGCAGTATTTT. Amino acid sequence: CASNRREGDTQYF. The V gene is TRBV5-4, the J gene TRBJ2-3; TRBD2 matches 9 bases. Trimming at V came to 6 bases and at J to 6 bases, leaving 5 bases not matched to a gene. Germline CDR1 SGHNT, CDR2 YYREEE (reference sequence). This CDR3 comprises 13 residues.

The J gene is TRBJ2-7, the V gene TRBV28, with unresolved D. V lost 0 bases and J lost 2, with 8 bases in between. CDR1 is MDHEN and CDR2 is SYDVKM in the germline V gene. The CDR3 contains 14 residues. CDR3 loop: CASSLWSVTYEQYF. The CDR3 bases are TGTGCCAGCAGTTTATGGTCAGTCACCTACGAGCAGTACTTC.

The rearrangement joins TRBV29-1 to TRBJ2-7, with 8 bases that match TRBD1. Germline V lookup: CDR1 SQVTM, CDR2 ANQGSEA. The CDR3 runs to 15 residues. The J segment lost 4 bases and the V segment lost 7 bases, leaving 15 bases of the junction unmatched. CDR3 residues: CSAGLDRVYGYEQYF. The CDR3 bases are TGCAGCGCCGGCTTGGACAGGGTATACGGGTACGAGCAGTACTTC.

The J gene is TRBJ2-7, the V gene TRBV15; TRBD2 is a possible D gene (5 bases). V was clipped by 2 bases and J by 6 bases, with 20 bases between them. CDR3 length: 16 residues. The V gene's germline CDR1 is LNHNV and CDR2 YYDKDF (reference sequence). The CDR3 DNA sequence: TGTGCCACCAGCAGATCGGTCGAGGGCCTACCTGGCGAGCAGTACTTC. It codes for CATSRSVEGLPGEQYF.

J is TRBJ2-1 and V is TRBV5-6, with 8 bases matching TRBD2. CDR3 length: 16 amino acids. The junction had 8 bases not matched to a gene; V was cut back by 3 bases and J by 3 bases. The germline V gene encodes CDR1 SGHDT and CDR2 YYEEEE. CDR3 sequence (DNA): TGTGCCAGCAGCTCCTACACTAGCGGAGTCTACAATGAGCAGTTCTTC. Residues: CASSSYTSGVYNEQFF.

The rearrangement links TRBV9 to TRBJ1-4, with 8 bases aligning to TRBD1. The CDR3 has 14 amino acids. The trim removed 4 bases at V and 8 bases at J, leaving 7 bases unmatched. Germline loops: CDR1 SGDLS, CDR2 YYNGEE. In DNA, the CDR3 is TGTGCCAGCAGCCCGGACAGGGTCGAGGAAAAACTGTTTTTT. The encoded protein is CASSPDRVEEKLFF.

The chain is built from TRBV7-9 and TRBJ1-1; D remains ambiguous. CDR3 length equals 11 residues. V lost 1 base and J 12 bases, leaving 9 bases between the germline ends. Germline V gene sequence: CDR1 SEHNR, CDR2 FQNEAQ (reference sequence). The CDR3 protein is CASSLGGMTFF. The CDR3 bases are TGTGCCAGCAGCTTAGGCGGGATGACTTTCTTT.

This clone was counted a single time. V gene TRBV28 combines with J gene TRBJ1-5; 8 positions match TRBD1. In germline, CDR1 is MDHEN, CDR2 SYDVKM. This CDR3 has 14 residues. With V trimmed by 2 bases and J by 7 bases, 4 bases remained unmatched. In nucleotides, the CDR3 is TGTGCCAGCAGTTTAGCAGGGGGCTGGCAGCCCCAGCATTTT. Its translation is CASSLAGGWQPQHF.

The chain couples TRBV5-1 to TRBJ2-1; TRBD2 agrees at 8 bases. CDR1 is SGHRS, CDR2 YFSETQ, per germline. This CDR3 is 14 amino acids long. V was clipped by 3 bases and J by 4 bases; unmatched bases: 3. This chain's CDR3 is CASSSGLVYNEQFF. The CDR3 DNA sequence: TGCGCCAGCAGCTCGGGACTAGTTTACAATGAGCAGTTCTTC.

A few counts support this clone. V is TRBV11-2 and J is TRBJ1-3; D not resolved. V lost 4 bases and J 5 bases, leaving 12 bases between the germline ends. This CDR3 has 14 amino acids. Germline assignment: CDR1 SGHAT and CDR2 FQNNGV. The CDR3 region is CASSSLGARNTIYF. CDR3 DNA: TGTGCCAGCAGCTCCTTGGGAGCGAGAAACACCATATATTTT.

This chain connects TRBV5-3 to TRBJ2-7, with TRBD2 matching 8 bases. TRBV5-3 is sorted into the ORF group, with uncertain function. The CDR3 has 16 amino acids. V trimming: 4 bases; J trimming: 5 bases; junction bases outside the gene matches: 14. Written as DNA, the CDR3 is TGTGCCAGAAGCCTGACGCGACTAGCGAAGGGAGACGAGCAGTACTTC. It is translated as CARSLTRLAKGDEQYF.

The rearrangement uses TRBV19 and TRBJ2-7; D possibly corresponds to TRBD1 (5 bases). The ends were cut back, 2 bases at V and 5 bases at J, with 13 bases in the middle. This CDR3 has 14 amino acids. Germline lookup yields CDR1 LNHDA and CDR2 SQIVND (reference sequence). Here the CDR3 DNA reads TGTGCCAGTAGTATAACAGGCTTATGGGACGAGCAGTACTTC. This codes for CASSITGLWDEQYF.

V gene TRBV5-8 combines with J gene TRBJ2-3; 10 bases are shared with TRBD1. The CDR3 extends over 16 amino acids. Germline V gene data show CDR1 as SGHTS and CDR2 as YDEGEE. The ends lost 3 bases at V and 2 bases at J; junction bases unmatched: 6. The DNA for the CDR3 is TGTGCCAGCAGCTCGGGACAGGGGCTCTACACAGATACGCAGTATTTT. Amino acids: CASSSGQGLYTDTQYF. Filled out from reference TRBV5-8 and TRBJ2-3, the complete variable domain reads EAGVTQSPTHLIKTRGQQATLRCSPISGHTSVYWYQQALGLGLQFLLWYDEGEERNRGNFPPRFSGRQFPNYSSELNVNALELEDSALYLCASSSGQGLYTDTQYFGPGTRLTVL.

The CDR3, as DNA: TGCGCCAGCAGCTTGGGCGGACAGGGCTCGCAGCCCCAGCATTTT. It encodes CASSLGGQGSQPQHF. The chain employs TRBV5-1 and TRBJ1-5, with TRBD1 matching 8 bases. This CDR3 contains 15 residues. Losses at the gene ends were 0 bases for V and 7 bases for J; bases not matched to a gene: 6. CDR1 is SGHRS and CDR2 is YFSETQ in the germline V gene.

The V gene is TRBV6-5, the J gene TRBJ2-7, with D perhaps matching TRBD2 (6 bases). The V and J ends lost 2 bases and 1 base respectively, with 9 bases between them. Germline CDR1 and CDR2: MNHEY and SVGAGI. The CDR3 totals 14 residues. CDR3 sequence: CASSYTGTSYEQYF. The CDR3 DNA reads as TGTGCCAGCAGTTACACCGGGACTTCCTACGAGCAGTACTTC.

This chain connects TRBV11-2 to TRBJ2-5; 8 positions match TRBD1. The V and J ends lost 2 bases and 1 base, in that order; junction bases with no gene match: 9. From germline, CDR1 is SGHAT and CDR2 FQNNGV. The CDR3 extends over 17 amino acids. CDR3 amino acids: CASSLRWWDRPQETQYF. The DNA of the CDR3 is TGTGCCAGCAGCTTAAGATGGTGGGACAGGCCCCAAGAGACCCAGTACTTC. The variable domain in full, completed from reference TRBV11-2 and TRBJ2-5, reads EAGVAQSPRYKIIEKRQSVAFWCNPISGHATLYWYQQILGQGPKLLIQFQNNGVVDDSQLPKDRFSAERLKGVDSTLKIQPAKLEDSAVYLCASSLRWWDRPQETQYFGPGTRLLVL.

The chain is built from TRBV7-9 and TRBJ1-3; 8 bases agree with TRBD1. Trimming at V came to 4 bases and at J to 0 bases, leaving 11 bases not matched to a gene. The CDR3 consists of 18 residues. Germline CDR1 SEHNR, CDR2 FQNEAQ (reference sequence). The CDR3 coding sequence is TGTGCCAGCAGCTCCCTCCGGGACAGGACCAGCTCTGGAAACACCATATATTTT. The encoded protein is CASSSLRDRTSSGNTIYF.

The rearrangement uses TRBV19 and TRBJ2-1, with TRBD2 identical over 10 bases. This CDR3 has 15 amino acids. Germline CDR1 LNHDA, CDR2 SQIVND (reference sequence). The trim removed 5 bases at V and 4 bases at J, leaving 5 bases unmatched. CDR3 in DNA: TGTGCCAGTAGTGCCGGGACTAGCGTATACAATGAGCAGTTCTTC. This encodes CASSAGTSVYNEQFF.

The chain carries TRBV18 and TRBJ2-5; TRBD2 agrees at 10 bases. Losses at the gene ends were 6 bases for V and 7 bases for J; bases not matched to a gene: 11. The germline V gene has CDR1 KGHSH and CDR2 LQKENI. The CDR3 consists of 15 residues. The CDR3 is CASSTGASGSLTQYF. CDR3 coding DNA: TGTGCCAGCTCTACCGGGGCTAGCGGGAGTCTGACCCAGTACTTC.

J is TRBJ2-1 and V is TRBV5-1; 9 nucleotides agree with TRBD2. V was pared by 1 base and J by 4 bases, with 3 bases of the junction left unmatched. CDR1 SGHRS and CDR2 YFSETQ come from the germline V gene. The CDR3 loop spans 15 amino acids. The CDR3: CASSLLAGEYNEQFF. The DNA for the CDR3 is TGCGCCAGCAGCTTGTTAGCGGGAGAATACAATGAGCAGTTCTTC.

With regard to this clone: An end of the junction differs from the germline gene, which may be a read error. This same CDR3 is encoded by further DNA sequences in the sample. The chain combines TRBV5-1 with TRBJ1-1, with 8 bases that match TRBD1. This CDR3 region has 15 residues. CDR1 and CDR2 from the germline V gene are SGHRS and YFSETQ. In nucleotides, the CDR3 is TGCGCCAGCAGCCCAAGACAGGGGCTGAACACCGAAGCTTTCTTT. This codes for CASSPRQGLNTEAFF.

Note on this clone: This same CDR3 is encoded by further DNA sequences in the sample. This CDR3 reads CASTGQGGNQPQHF. The CDR3 DNA follows: TGTGCCAGCACGGGACAGGGCGGCAATCAGCCCCAGCATTTT. The chain links TRBV2 to TRBJ1-5; 9 bases are shared with TRBD1. The CDR3 has 14 residues. Germline V gives CDR1 SNHLY, CDR2 FYNNEI. Trimming removed 7 bases from V and 2 bases from J; junction bases left unmatched: 3.

The CDR3 DNA is TGTGCCGGGGCGGGGCAGGCCACCTACGAGCAGTACTTC. Translating gives CAGAGQATYEQYF. The V gene is TRBV2, the J gene TRBJ2-7, with D perhaps TRBD2 (6 bases). Between the trimmed V and J ends, which lost 11 bases and 2 bases, there was a span of 16 bases. The CDR3 runs 13 residues. Germline V CDR1 and CDR2: SNHLY, FYNNEI.

This clone was found once. The chain is built from TRBV7-9 and TRBJ1-1, with 7 bases fitting TRBD1. CDR3 length equals 16 residues. V was pared by 2 bases and J by 7 bases, with 13 bases of the junction left unmatched. The germline V gene encodes CDR1 SEHNR and CDR2 FQNEAQ (reference sequence). The CDR3 region has the DNA TGTGCCAGCAGCTTAAGGGGGACAGCTCACGACGGTGAAGCTTTCTTT. Its translation is CASSLRGTAHDGEAFF.

This clone was recorded only once. The V gene is TRBV6-1, the J gene TRBJ1-3; a weak D match, TRBD1 (5 bases). V lost 6 bases and J 4 bases, leaving 13 bases between the germline ends. The length of the CDR3 is 14 residues. Germline-derived CDR1 and CDR2 are MNHNS and SASEGT. This chain's CDR3 is CASRIGALGNTIYF. CDR3 coding DNA: TGTGCCAGCAGGATAGGGGCCCTGGGAAACACCATATATTTT.

V gene TRBV27 combines with J gene TRBJ1-2; TRBD1 is a possible D gene (6 bases). V was trimmed by 7 bases and J by 3 bases, leaving 15 bases between them. Germline V gives CDR1 MNHEY, CDR2 SMNVEV (reference sequence). The CDR3 sequence is 14 residues long. In nucleotides, the CDR3 is TGTGCCAGCAACCCTACGGGACATCACTATGGCTACACCTTC. It encodes CASNPTGHHYGYTF.